The 24 T cell receptor beta chains in this list originate from one sample, sequenced in a study of cytomegalovirus exposure and HLA in healthy donors. This PCR relied on a set of 60 Vbeta primers and 13 Jbeta primers. Only in-frame clones appear in the TCRdb table, and some are missing; sequencing was by immunoSEQ multiplex PCR. The data show about 160,000 clones, with roughly 80% seen just once and roughly 7.6% held by the top ten. The material sequenced was PBMCs. Source of these receptors: a woman younger than 45 in good health and CMV-seropositive.

The V gene is TRBV5-8, the J gene TRBJ2-3; D is ambiguous. Deletions cut 1 base from V and 4 bases from J, with 13 bases between. Germline CDR1 reads SGHTS; CDR2 reads YDEGEE. This CDR3 comprises 15 residues. Written as DNA, the CDR3 is TGTGCCAGCAGCTTGCGCCAGGCTCAGGCAGATACGCAGTATTTT. This encodes CASSLRQAQADTQYF.

The chain links TRBV30 to TRBJ2-2; tentatively, D is TRBD2 (7 bases). The CDR3 length is 16 residues. Germline V gives CDR1 GTSNPN, CDR2 SVGIG (reference sequence). The V end lost 0 bases, the J end lost 4 bases, and 15 bases lay between the germline ends. For the CDR3, the DNA is TGTGCCTGGAGTGTTAAGGGGGGGGGCTTCACCGGGGAGCTGTTTTTT. Protein product: CAWSVKGGGFTGELFF. The full variable domain, in which reference TRBV30 and TRBJ2-2 provide the parts outside the CDR3, is SQTIHQWPATLVQPVGSPLSLECTVEGTSNPNLYWYRQAAGRGLQLLFYSVGIGQISSEVPQNLSASRPQDRQFILSSKKLLLSDSGFYLCAWSVKGGGFTGELFFGEGSRLTVL.

V is TRBV19 and J is TRBJ2-1, with a tentative D call TRBD1 (7 bases). The CDR3 is 18 amino acids. The germline gives CDR1 LNHDA, CDR2 SQIVND (reference sequence). With 5 bases removed from V and 4 bases from J, the gap between germline ends came to 24 bases. The CDR3 nucleotides read TGTGCCAGTAGTGTCATAGGTCTGCGGGACAGTCTATACAATGAGCAGTTCTTC. Its translation: CASSVIGLRDSLYNEQFF.

The chain employs TRBV19 and TRBJ2-1; a weak D match, TRBD2 (6 bases). V was clipped by 7 bases and J by 6 bases, with 13 bases between them. Germline CDR1 and CDR2: LNHDA and SQIVND (reference sequence). This CDR3 spans 13 amino acids. CDR3 region: CASNQGLFNEQFF. CDR3 DNA sequence: TGTGCCAGTAACCAGGGACTTTTCAATGAGCAGTTCTTC.

The sample holds a few counts of this clone. The V call is TRBV7-9, the J call TRBJ1-1, with 12 nucleotides matching TRBD1. Germline-derived CDR1 and CDR2 are SEHNR and FQNEAQ (reference sequence). Trimming at V came to 5 bases and at J to 0 bases, leaving 7 bases not matched to a gene. The CDR3 contains 17 residues. CDR3 nucleotides: TGTGCCAGCAGCCCCCGGGACAGGGGGCGGATGAACACTGAAGCTTTCTTT. It is translated as CASSPRDRGRMNTEAFF.

The rearrangement links TRBV2 to TRBJ2-7; 11 bases are shared with TRBD1. Germline V gives CDR1 SNHLY, CDR2 FYNNEI. With V trimmed by 8 bases and J by 5 bases, 5 bases remained unmatched. The CDR3 consists of 13 residues. DNA of the CDR3: TGTGCCAGCGGCGGGACAGGGGGTCACGAGCAGTACTTC. Translating gives CASGGTGGHEQYF.

The V call is TRBV9, the J call TRBJ2-5, with D perhaps matching TRBD2 (5 bases). Germline CDR1 is SGDLS and CDR2 is YYNGEE. The CDR3 length is 14 residues. Trimming took 4 bases from V and 3 from J, leaving 13 bases between them. The CDR3 DNA reads TGTGCCAGCAGCCGTTCCGGGGTGGAAGAGACCCAGTACTTC. Encoded protein: CASSRSGVEETQYF.

The chain combines TRBV4-1 with TRBJ2-6; TRBD2 might be the D (6 bases). The CDR3 extends over 20 amino acids. V was trimmed by 1 base and J by 1 base, leaving 20 bases between them. Germline CDR1 and CDR2: MGHRA and YSYEKL. The CDR3 DNA sequence: TGCGCCAGCAGCCAAGTATGGGGTGGAGGGAAACTTTCTGGGGCCAACGTCCTGACTTTC. It yields the protein CASSQVWGGGKLSGANVLTF.

The chain employs TRBV5-1 and TRBJ1-2; 7 bases fit TRBD1. The CDR3 spans 15 residues. J gave up 4 bases and V 2 bases, and 8 bases lay outside the gene matches. Germline CDR1 SGHRS, CDR2 YFSETQ. In nucleotides, the CDR3 is TGCGCCAGCAGCTTCGGACAGGCCACGATCTATGGCTACACCTTC. Protein: CASSFGQATIYGYTF.

The chain couples TRBV4-3 to TRBJ1-1, with TRBD1 matching over 9 bases. Germline CDR1 and CDR2: LGHNA and YSLEER. Trimming took 0 bases from V and 4 from J; bases not matched to a gene: 3. This CDR3 is 15 amino acids long. The CDR3 region has the DNA TGCGCCAGCAGCCAAGATGGGGACAGGGCCACTGAAGCTTTCTTT. Its protein product is CASSQDGDRATEAFF.

This rearrangement joins TRBV18 to TRBJ1-3, with D unclear. CDR3 length: 16 residues. Trimming shortened V by 3 bases and J by 1 base, and 13 bases separated the two germline ends. The germline CDR1 and CDR2 sequences are KGHSH and LQKENI. Here the CDR3 reads CASSPPGYQSGNTIYF. In nucleotides, the CDR3 is TGTGCCAGCTCACCTCCGGGATACCAGTCTGGAAACACCATATATTTT.

This clone was seen a handful of times. Mismatch with germline at one junction end may stem from a read error. This chain links TRBV7-9 with TRBJ1-2; TRBD1 aligns across 7 bases. CDR1 SEHNR and CDR2 FQNEAQ come from the germline V gene (reference sequence). The CDR3 is made up of 17 amino acids. CDR3 residues: CSSSRRQGPTDSYGYTF. CDR3 nucleotides: TGTTCCAGCAGCCGCCGACAGGGACCTACTGATTCCTATGGCTACACCTTC.

The CDR3 nucleotides read TGTGCCAGCAGCTTGGGACTAGCGGGGGGGCCCCCCTACGAGCAGTACTTC. It yields the protein CASSLGLAGGPPYEQYF. This chain links TRBV13 with TRBJ2-5; 16 nucleotides align to TRBD2. The J call may be incorrect, as the DNA end agrees better with TRBJ2-7. The CDR3 has 17 amino acids. CDR1 and CDR2 from the germline V gene are PRHDT and FYEKMQ (reference sequence).

The chain combines TRBV5-1 with TRBJ2-6; D unresolved. The V gene's germline CDR1 is SGHRS and CDR2 YFSETQ. V lost 1 base and J 0 bases, leaving 5 bases between the germline ends. The CDR3 covers 15 residues. The CDR3 protein is CASSLTVSGANVLTF. The CDR3 DNA is TGCGCCAGCAGCTTGACAGTCTCTGGGGCCAACGTCCTGACTTTC.

The rearrangement joins TRBV19 to TRBJ1-6, with D unresolved. CDR1 and CDR2 (germline): LNHDA, SQIVND (reference sequence). The CDR3 covers 13 residues. The V end was cut by 9 bases, the J end by 0 bases, with 6 bases between. The CDR3 loop reads CASRGSYNSPLHF. As DNA, the CDR3 is TGTGCCAGCCGAGGCTCCTATAATTCACCCCTCCACTTT.

The chain uses TRBV4-2 and TRBJ2-7; 7 bases line up with TRBD1. The J segment lost 0 bases and the V segment lost 4 bases, leaving 9 bases of the junction unmatched. From germline, CDR1 is LGHNA and CDR2 YNFKEQ. The CDR3 length is 16 residues. CDR3 nucleotides: TGTGCCAGCAGCCGAAAGACAGGGACAGACTCCTACGAGCAGTACTTC. Protein: CASSRKTGTDSYEQYF.

The J gene is TRBJ1-2, the V gene TRBV7-9; maybe TRBD1 (6 bases). V lost 4 bases and J lost 0, with 15 bases in between. The length of the CDR3 is 16 residues. The germline V gene encodes CDR1 SEHNR and CDR2 FQNEAQ (reference sequence). The CDR3 DNA sequence: TGTGCCAGCAGCTCATTAGGGGGACGATCTAACTATGGCTACACCTTC. Translation: CASSSLGGRSNYGYTF.

V gene TRBV7-6 combines with J gene TRBJ1-3; 9 bases fit TRBD1. Trimming at V came to 3 bases and at J to 7 bases, leaving 1 base not matched to a gene. The CDR3 sequence is 13 residues long. Germline V gene lookup returns CDR1 SGHVS and CDR2 FNYEAQ. CDR3: CASSLGQGNTIYF. The CDR3 region has the DNA TGTGCCAGCAGCTTGGGACAGGGCAACACCATATATTTT.

The V and J genes are TRBV5-1 and TRBJ1-6; D uncertain. CDR3 size: 15 residues. Germline V gene lookup returns CDR1 SGHRS and CDR2 YFSETQ. The V end was cut by 4 bases, the J end by 10 bases, with 18 bases between. The CDR3 DNA sequence: TGCGCCAGCAGCCGCGGGATACAGACGGGATCACCCCTCCACTTT. It specifies CASSRGIQTGSPLHF.

This sequence joins TRBV4-1 and TRBJ2-3, with 7 bases identical to TRBD2. Germline-derived CDR1 and CDR2 are MGHRA and YSYEKL. This CDR3 comprises 16 residues. The J segment lost 2 bases and the V segment lost 6 bases, leaving 11 bases of the junction unmatched. The CDR3 DNA sequence: TGCGCCAGCAGTCTACTTCCGGCGGGGGTCACAGATACGCAGTATTTT. It encodes CASSLLPAGVTDTQYF.

The rearrangement links TRBV11-2 to TRBJ2-1, with D unresolved. This CDR3 region has 12 residues. Trimming took 7 bases from V and 5 from J, leaving 9 bases between them. Germline CDR1 reads SGHAT; CDR2 reads FQNNGV. CDR3 loop: CASIGLDNEQFF. DNA for the CDR3: TGTGCCAGCATCGGGTTAGACAATGAGCAGTTCTTC. Together with reference TRBV11-2 and TRBJ2-1, the CDR3 gives the full variable domain: EAGVAQSPRYKIIEKRQSVAFWCNPISGHATLYWYQQILGQGPKLLIQFQNNGVVDDSQLPKDRFSAERLKGVDSTLKIQPAKLEDSAVYLCASIGLDNEQFFGPGTRLTVL.

The gene calls are TRBV13 and TRBJ2-3; D not certain. The germline V and J ends were trimmed by 0 bases and 0 bases, with 7 bases remaining between them. Looked up from germline, CDR1 is PRHDT and CDR2 is FYEKMQ (reference sequence). The CDR3 consists of 15 residues. CDR3 in amino acids: CASSLGTTSTDTQYF. In DNA, the CDR3 is TGTGCCAGCAGCTTAGGTACTACCAGCACAGATACGCAGTATTTT.

The V call is TRBV7-2, the J call TRBJ2-7; TRBD2 might be the D (5 bases). This CDR3 is 15 amino acids long. V was pared by 7 bases and J by 4 bases, with 20 bases between. Germline V gene sequence: CDR1 SGHTA, CDR2 FQGNSA. The CDR3 sequence is CASTLRGPADYEQYF. The CDR3 nucleotides read TGTGCCAGCACCCTTCGAGGGCCAGCCGATTACGAGCAGTACTTC.

This clone has just a few counts. The V gene is TRBV6-5, the J gene TRBJ1-1; possible D gene TRBD1, 6 bases. Germline CDR1 reads MNHEY; CDR2 reads SVGAGI. The CDR3 sequence is 13 residues long. The ends were cut back, 2 bases at V and 9 bases at J, with 13 bases in the middle. The CDR3 region is CASSYGTDSKAFF. The CDR3 nucleotides are TGTGCCAGCAGTTACGGAACGGACAGTAAAGCTTTCTTT.